This T cell receptor beta chain was identified in a study of blood T cell repertoires in COVID-19. Libraries were prepared by immunoSEQ multiplex PCR; TCRdb keeps only in-frame clonotypes and omits some of them. The repertoire holds 150,000 to 200,000 clones, with around four fifths as singletons. Germline trimming cut 5 bases from V and 5 bases from J; bases unmatched to any gene: 8. CDR1 and CDR2 (germline): KGHSH, LQKENI. The CDR3 spans 15 residues. V is TRBV18 and J is TRBJ2-1; TRBD2 matches 8 bases. The specimen was PBMCs or T cells enriched from blood (not recorded which). The origin of this receptor is a man aged 35 to 55 who had recovered from COVID-19. DNA for the CDR3: TGTGCCAGCTCATCCCCCGGGACTAGTAACAATGAGCAGTTCTTC. It codes for CASSSPGTSNNEQFF.